A selection of T cell receptor beta chains follows, all from one sample in a study of shared clonotypes between healthy human individuals. Produced via immunoSEQ multiplex PCR; TCRdb's table is partial and in-frame only. The table includes approximately 530,000 clones, 95% to 96% detected once. The sample consisted of naive CD4+ T cells sorted from blood. The source of these receptors is a woman in her thirties in good health. CDR3s include the opening cysteine and the closing phenylalanine or tryptophan. Each record gives: clone size, J gene, V gene, D gene, CDR3 protein, CDR3 DNA. A D gene is named only where the DNA matches it firmly. Where a row states a size, it is once, few, many or the class of an expanded clone; other rows omit it.

size: .
J: TRBJ2-7
V: TRBV6-6
D: TRBD2
CDR3: CASSYDGGSSYEQYF
DNA: TGTGCCAGCAGTTACGATGGCGGGAGCTCCTACGAGCAGTACTTC

size: .
J: TRBJ1-3
V: TRBV5-4
D: .
CDR3: CASSSRLSSGNTIYF
DNA: TGTGCCAGCAGCTCACGATTGAGCTCTGGAAACACCATATATTTT

size: .
J: TRBJ1-4
V: TRBV9
D: .
CDR3: CASSSQEEKLFF
DNA: TGTGCCAGCAGCTCTCAGGAAGAAAAACTGTTTTTT

size: .
J: TRBJ2-3
V: TRBV9
D: .
CDR3: CASSVVDKSSTDTQYF
DNA: TGTGCCAGCAGCGTAGTTGACAAGTCTAGCACAGATACGCAGTATTTT

size: .
J: TRBJ2-1
V: TRBV7-8
D: TRBD2
CDR3: CATREGTSVLGEQFF
DNA: TGTGCCACCAGAGAGGGGACTAGCGTACTGGGTGAGCAGTTCTTC

size: .
J: TRBJ1-3
V: TRBV7-8
D: .
CDR3: CASSPPGAGNTIYF
DNA: TGTGCCAGCAGCCCCCCAGGGGCCGGAAACACCATATATTTT

size: once
J: TRBJ2-1
V: TRBV4-1
D: .
CDR3: CASSLPGSSSYNEQFF
DNA: TGCGCCAGCAGCCTTCCGGGATCCAGCTCCTACAATGAGCAGTTCTTC

size: .
J: TRBJ1-5
V: TRBV6-1
D: .
CDR3: CASSEAGGRNQPQHF
DNA: TGTGCCAGCAGTGAAGCAGGAGGGAGAAATCAGCCCCAGCATTTT

size: .
J: TRBJ2-7
V: TRBV7-8
D: TRBD1
CDR3: CASSLGIRGQYEQYF
DNA: TGTGCCAGCAGCCTCGGGATCAGGGGGCAATACGAGCAGTACTTC

size: .
J: TRBJ1-5
V: TRBV18
D: .
CDR3: CASSPGRQEAQHF
DNA: TGTGCCAGCTCACCTGGACGGCAGGAAGCCCAGCATTTT

size: .
J: TRBJ2-1
V: TRBV7-3
D: .
CDR3: CASSLTVQSEQFF
DNA: TGTGCCAGCAGCTTAACGGTCCAAAGTGAGCAGTTCTTC

size: .
J: TRBJ1-1
V: TRBV18
D: TRBD1
CDR3: CASSRNRGQGATEAFF
DNA: TGTGCCAGCTCCCGAAATCGTGGACAGGGGGCGACTGAAGCTTTCTTT

size: once
J: TRBJ1-3
V: TRBV28
D: .
CDR3: CASSHGTSVSGNTIYF
DNA: TGTGCCAGCAGCCACGGGACTTCCGTCTCTGGAAACACCATATATTTT

size: .
J: TRBJ1-2
V: TRBV11-2
D: .
CDR3: CASSLETDNYGYTF
DNA: TGTGCCAGCAGCTTAGAAACAGACAACTATGGCTACACCTTC

size: .
J: TRBJ2-5
V: TRBV6-1
D: .
CDR3: CASSVETQYF
DNA: TGTGCCAGCAGTGTAGAGACCCAGTACTTC

size: .
J: TRBJ1-2
V: TRBV10-3
D: TRBD1
CDR3: CAISRDSVYYGYTF
DNA: TGTGCCATCAGTCGGGACAGTGTGTATTATGGCTACACCTTC

size: .
J: TRBJ2-1
V: TRBV2
D: .
CDR3: CASSRRLSARNEQFF
DNA: TGTGCCAGCAGTCGACGCCTGTCGGCGCGTAATGAGCAGTTCTTC

size: .
J: TRBJ2-7
V: TRBV28
D: .
CDR3: CASSRKSYEQYF
DNA: TGTGCCAGCAGTCGGAAAAGCTACGAGCAGTACTTC

size: .
J: TRBJ1-5
V: TRBV6-6
D: TRBD1
CDR3: CASTFDRAQPQHF
DNA: TGTGCCAGCACCTTCGACAGGGCTCAGCCCCAGCATTTT

size: .
J: TRBJ2-1
V: TRBV4-2
D: .
CDR3: CASSREDSYNEQFF
DNA: TGTGCCAGCAGCCGGGAGGACTCCTACAATGAGCAGTTCTTC

size: .
J: TRBJ2-7
V: TRBV7-2
D: TRBD1
CDR3: CASSLHRDRAYEQYF
DNA: TGTGCCAGCAGCCTACACCGGGACAGGGCCTACGAGCAGTACTTC

size: .
J: TRBJ2-1
V: TRBV5-1
D: TRBD2
CDR3: CASRYWSASGKDEQFF
DNA: TGCGCCAGCAGATATTGGTCGGCTAGCGGGAAAGATGAGCAGTTCTTC

size: .
J: TRBJ1-4
V: TRBV4-1
D: TRBD1
CDR3: CASSRKSPGQGSRDEKLFF
DNA: TGCGCCAGCAGCAGAAAATCTCCGGGACAGGGGAGTCGGGATGAAAAACTGTTTTTT

size: .
J: TRBJ2-7
V: TRBV7-9
D: .
CDR3: CATKDTPYEQYF
DNA: TGTGCCACTAAGGACACACCCTACGAGCAGTACTTC

size: .
J: TRBJ2-6
V: TRBV4-1
D: .
CDR3: CASSRQEFISGANVLTF
DNA: TGCGCCAGCAGTCGACAGGAATTCATCTCTGGGGCCAACGTCCTGACTTTC

size: .
J: TRBJ2-5
V: TRBV20-1
D: .
CDR3: CSARKGETQYF
DNA: TGCAGTGCTAGAAAGGGGGAGACCCAGTACTTC

size: .
J: TRBJ1-6
V: TRBV4-1
D: TRBD1
CDR3: CASSQRDRGHSYNSPLHF
DNA: TGCGCCAGCAGCCAAAGGGACAGGGGGCACTCCTATAATTCACCCCTCCACTTT

size: .
J: TRBJ1-1
V: TRBV19
D: .
CDR3: CASSMWGSGNTEAFF
DNA: TGTGCCAGTAGTATGTGGGGGTCGGGGAACACTGAAGCTTTCTTT

size: .
J: TRBJ2-7
V: TRBV28
D: .
CDR3: CASQERYEQYF
DNA: TGTGCCAGCCAAGAAAGGTACGAGCAGTACTTC

size: .
J: TRBJ1-1
V: TRBV18
D: TRBD1
CDR3: CASSPQGAITEAFF
DNA: TGTGCCAGCTCACCACAGGGGGCGATCACTGAAGCTTTCTTT

size: once
J: TRBJ1-3
V: TRBV10-3
D: .
CDR3: CAISDIGQGSGNTIYF
DNA: TGTGCCATCAGTGATATCGGGCAGGGCTCTGGAAACACCATATATTTT

size: .
J: TRBJ2-7
V: TRBV27
D: TRBD2
CDR3: CASSSAGEGAYEQYF
DNA: TGTGCCAGCAGTTCGGCGGGGGAGGGCGCCTACGAGCAGTACTTC

size: .
J: TRBJ1-2
V: TRBV23-1
D: TRBD1
CDR3: CASSRPPGGYYGYTF
DNA: TGCGCCAGCAGCCGTCCACCAGGGGGGTACTATGGCTACACCTTC

size: .
J: TRBJ1-1
V: TRBV7-3
D: .
CDR3: CASSSGSFVRDEAFF
DNA: TGTGCCAGCAGCTCCGGTTCTTTTGTTCGGGATGAAGCTTTCTTT

size: .
J: TRBJ2-5
V: TRBV5-1
D: .
CDR3: CASSLPNPSGPGETQYF
DNA: TGCGCCAGCAGCTTACCGAACCCGAGCGGTCCTGGAGAGACCCAGTACTTC

size: .
J: TRBJ2-7
V: TRBV6-5
D: TRBD1
CDR3: CASSTGTGLYEQYF
DNA: TGTGCCAGCAGTACCGGGACAGGGCTCTACGAGCAGTACTTC

size: .
J: TRBJ2-3
V: TRBV27
D: TRBD1
CDR3: CASSLDRGTDTQYF
DNA: TGTGCCAGCAGTTTAGACAGGGGCACAGATACGCAGTATTTT

size: .
J: TRBJ2-5
V: TRBV5-6
D: .
CDR3: CASSATGNQETQYF
DNA: TGTGCCAGCAGCGCGACGGGGAACCAAGAGACCCAGTACTTC

size: .
J: TRBJ2-5
V: TRBV5-1
D: TRBD2
CDR3: CASTPGGQETQYF
DNA: TGCGCCAGCACCCCGGGGGGTCAAGAGACCCAGTACTTC

size: once
J: TRBJ1-4
V: TRBV19
D: .
CDR3: CASSRQSGTNEKLFF
DNA: TGTGCCAGTAGTAGGCAATCCGGCACTAATGAAAAACTGTTTTTT

size: .
J: TRBJ1-3
V: TRBV27
D: .
CDR3: CASRGAGNTIYF
DNA: TGTGCCAGCAGAGGAGCTGGAAACACCATATATTTT

size: .
J: TRBJ2-1
V: TRBV7-9
D: .
CDR3: CASSPFSGLGYNEQFF
DNA: TGTGCCAGCAGCCCCTTTTCGGGACTGGGCTACAATGAGCAGTTCTTC

size: .
J: TRBJ1-2
V: TRBV6-6
D: .
CDR3: CASSYPPDRNYGYTF
DNA: TGTGCCAGCAGTTACCCCCCCGACAGAAACTATGGCTACACCTTC

size: .
J: TRBJ1-1
V: TRBV30
D: TRBD1
CDR3: CAWGTGSVVRTEAFF
DNA: TGTGCCTGGGGGACAGGGTCTGTGGTCAGGACTGAAGCTTTCTTT

size: once
J: TRBJ1-3
V: TRBV11-2
D: TRBD1
CDR3: CASSASGDRAGNTIYF
DNA: TGTGCCAGCAGCGCTTCAGGGGACAGGGCTGGAAACACCATATATTTT

size: .
J: TRBJ2-1
V: TRBV29-1
D: .
CDR3: CSVGSLGYEQFF
DNA: TGCAGCGTTGGGAGCTTGGGATATGAGCAGTTCTTC

size: .
J: TRBJ2-1
V: TRBV6-5
D: TRBD2
CDR3: CASSRNLAEVNEQFF
DNA: TGTGCCAGCAGTCGTAACCTAGCGGAGGTCAATGAGCAGTTCTTC

size: .
J: TRBJ1-1
V: TRBV10-3
D: .
CDR3: CATSSSNTEAFF
DNA: TGTGCCACTTCATCATCAAACACTGAAGCTTTCTTT

size: .
J: TRBJ2-3
V: TRBV5-1
D: .
CDR3: CASSSNGDTQYF
DNA: TGCGCCAGCAGCTCGAACGGGGATACGCAGTATTTT

size: .
J: TRBJ2-2
V: TRBV11-2
D: .
CDR3: CASTEGVAANTGELFF
DNA: TGTGCCAGCACCGAGGGGGTAGCGGCGAACACCGGGGAGCTGTTTTTT

size: .
J: TRBJ1-2
V: TRBV5-1
D: .
CDR3: CASSLGPEGVYGYTF
DNA: TGCGCCAGCAGCTTGGGGCCGGAAGGGGTGTATGGCTACACCTTC